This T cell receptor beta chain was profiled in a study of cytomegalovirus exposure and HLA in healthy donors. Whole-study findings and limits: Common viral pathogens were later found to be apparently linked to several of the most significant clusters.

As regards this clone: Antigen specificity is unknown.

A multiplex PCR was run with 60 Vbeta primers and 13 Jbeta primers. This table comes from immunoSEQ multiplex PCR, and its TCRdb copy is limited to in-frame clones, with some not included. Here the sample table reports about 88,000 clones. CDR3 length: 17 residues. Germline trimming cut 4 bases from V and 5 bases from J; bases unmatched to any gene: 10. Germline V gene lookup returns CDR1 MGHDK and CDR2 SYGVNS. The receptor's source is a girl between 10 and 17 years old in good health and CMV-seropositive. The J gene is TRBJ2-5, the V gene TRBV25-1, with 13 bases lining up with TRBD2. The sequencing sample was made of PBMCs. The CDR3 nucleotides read TGTGCCAGCAGTGGAAAAACTAGCGGGGGGGCCCGGGAGACCCAGTACTTC. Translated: CASSGKTSGGARETQYF.